This TCR beta chain was retrieved from a study of blood T cell repertoires in COVID-19 (dated by TCRdb to about 2020). Turning to the overall study: Samples covering the acute and convalescent phases of COVID-19 were provided by collaborators in the United States, Italy and Spain. The samples were drawn from two sources: the first 160 participants of the ongoing ImmuneRACE study, and 1,000 to 1,500 subjects contributed by 6 global collaborators. A de-identified subject ID, COVID-19 status, age in years and sex were almost always included in the sample metadata. The repertoires were released in a freely available public database meant as a resource for research on the immune response to SARS-CoV-2. Where available, HLA class I and class II types were obtained from metadata supplied by the sample provider rather than from assay-based typing. Subjects who had been exposed to COVID-19, were actively infected with it, or had recovered from it provided the deeply sampled blood TCRbeta repertoires that made up the dataset. The prospective study material was composed of cDNA or gDNA derived from T cells, B-cell-depleted T cells, or PBMCs. Study-wide conclusions, independent of this receptor: How much clinical and demographic metadata was included differed by source and by participant, and the metadata was provided uncurated.

From the cysteine up to the phenylalanine, the CDR3 has a length of 14 residues. Just CDR3 DNA is preserved here, 42 bases in frame from base 1. At the junction V is shortened by 5 bases and J by 4 bases; bases outside the gene matches: 5. The germline V gene (reference sequence) sets CDR1 to SEHNR and CDR2 to FQNEAQ. TCRbeta CDR3 regions were amplified from genomic DNA using the immunoSEQ Assay, a bias-controlled multiplex PCR. Processing in the source paper ran as follows. Nucleated cell counts per sample were estimated from amplification of reference gene primers within the assay. Sequence reads were collapsed and filtered to measure the absolute abundance of every unique TCRbeta CDR3 rearrangement. Productive Simpson clonality was computed per sample as the square root of Simpson's diversity index over productive rearrangements. TCRdb holds this immuneACCESS table with in-frame rearrangements only. Some clones are missing; in checked studies, unresolved V genes explain under half, and the rest has no known cause. V, J and clone size were drawn from that table, and D and trimming were deduced from the DNA. In this sample the table shows about 260,000 clones, approximately 82% of which occur a single time. The ten largest clonotypes hold around 1.9% of the sample.

Each collaborating institution followed its own protocols to collect whole blood in K2EDTA tubes. For TCRbeta analysis, collaborators shipped samples in one of three forms: frozen whole blood, isolated PBMCs, or DNA extracted from either of those sample types. Worth noting for this clone: No cognate antigen has been identified for it. Base qualities were left out, and no much larger clone turns up one base away.

Input material: peripheral blood. This TCR derives from a woman of 80 years or more with acute or convalescent COVID-19. The chain is assembled from TRBV7-9 and TRBJ1-1, and TRBD1 matches 9 of the central bases. The CDR3 is CASSLQGAGTEAFF. The DNA sequence follows: TGTGCCAGCAGCCTACAGGGGGCCGGCACTGAAGCTTTCTTT.